The 28 T cell receptor beta chains presented below share a single source sample, sequenced in a study of CD8 T cells in Susac syndrome. Random hexamers were used to reverse transcribe the RNA input (0.5 to 1 ug). MiXCR, run by TCRdb on the immunoSEQ multiplex PCR reads, gives a single entry per CDR3 protein. This table holds under 55,000 distinct CDR3 sequences, around 93% found once. The sequenced material came from CD8+ T cells from PBMCs. The source is a human donor with multiple sclerosis.

The rearrangement uses TRBV7-6 and TRBJ1-1, with D perhaps matching TRBD1 (5 bases). CDR1 and CDR2 (germline): SGHVS, FNYEAQ. The CDR3 has 13 residues. The V end was cut by 5 bases, the J end by 8 bases, with 15 bases between. The CDR3 nucleotides read TGTGCCAGCAGCCCTCCGTCCGGGACCGAAGCTTTCTTT. It yields the protein CASSPPSGTEAFF.

The rearrangement uses TRBV20-1 and TRBJ2-3; D possibly corresponds to TRBD2 (7 bases). V was clipped by 1 base and J by 3 bases, with 23 bases between them. The CDR3 spans 18 residues. Germline values: CDR1 DFQATT, CDR2 SNEGSKA (reference sequence). The CDR3 sequence is CSARGGGDSRVRTDTQYF. CDR3 bases: TGCAGTGCTAGAGGAGGGGGGGACTCGCGTGTTAGGACAGATACGCAGTATTTT.

The chain has TRBV4-1 and TRBJ2-1; TRBD2 matches at 13 bases. V dropped 4 bases and J dropped 7; count of bases not matched to a gene: 7. This CDR3 spans 16 amino acids. Germline CDR1 is MGHRA and CDR2 is YSYEKL. For the CDR3, the DNA is TGCGCCAGCAGCCCTACTAGCGGGGGGGCAGTTAATGAGCAGTTCTTC. It yields the protein CASSPTSGGAVNEQFF.

In its sample, this clonotype was seen once. V is TRBV5-1 and J is TRBJ2-7; tentative D call: TRBD1 (6 bases). V lost 2 bases to trimming and J lost 4 bases, with 19 bases between them. In germline, CDR1 is SGHRS, CDR2 YFSETQ. The CDR3 runs 16 residues. The CDR3 sequence: CASSFGLQGFPYEQYF. In DNA, the CDR3 is TGCGCCAGCAGCTTTGGCCTCCAGGGGTTCCCTTACGAGCAGTACTTC.

The rearrangement links TRBV20-1 to TRBJ2-7; the match to TRBD2 covers 7 bases. Losses at the gene ends were 0 bases for V and 3 bases for J; bases not matched to a gene: 11. CDR1 is DFQATT and CDR2 is SNEGSKA in the germline V gene (reference sequence). The CDR3 has 16 residues. CDR3 sequence reads: CSARDLRLADFYEQYF. The CDR3 coding sequence is TGCAGTGCTAGAGATCTTCGTCTAGCGGATTTCTACGAGCAGTACTTC.

V and J are TRBV6-1 and TRBJ2-3, with 7 bases matching TRBD1. Trimming cost V 6 bases and J 0 bases; bases outside gene matches: 6. From germline, CDR1 is MNHNS and CDR2 SASEGT. The CDR3 runs to 15 residues. The CDR3 region is CASRKDRPSTDTQYF. CDR3 nucleotides: TGTGCCAGCAGGAAGGACAGGCCTAGCACAGATACGCAGTATTTT.

The rearrangement uses TRBV4-1 and TRBJ1-2, with no clear D. The V end was cut by 0 bases, the J end by 4 bases, with 9 bases between. CDR1 and CDR2 from the germline V gene are MGHRA and YSYEKL. The CDR3 loop spans 14 amino acids. The DNA of the CDR3 is TGCGCCAGCAGCCAAGATAAGGGAGGCTATGGCTACACCTTC. Its translation: CASSQDKGGYGYTF.

This clonotype came up a few times. The chain combines TRBV30 with TRBJ2-7, with D perhaps TRBD1 or TRBD2 (5 bases each). V lost 8 bases and J 8 bases, leaving 16 bases between the germline ends. The germline V gene encodes CDR1 GTSNPN and CDR2 SVGIG (reference sequence). The CDR3 runs to 11 residues. The DNA of the CDR3 is TGTGCCGCAAAACCCGGGGCAAAGCAGTACTTC. It yields the protein CAAKPGAKQYF.

The chain has TRBV4-1 and TRBJ2-7; D remains unclear. V dropped 1 base and J dropped 6 bases, with 13 bases sitting between them. The germline gives CDR1 MGHRA, CDR2 YSYEKL. CDR3 length: 14 amino acids. This CDR3 reads CASSQALPAIEQYF. The CDR3, as DNA: TGCGCCAGCAGCCAAGCACTCCCCGCGATCGAGCAGTACTTC.

The gene calls are TRBV6-5 and TRBJ1-5; no firm D call. Per the germline V gene, CDR1 is MNHEY and CDR2 is SVGAGI. The CDR3 extends over 13 amino acids. V lost 0 bases to trimming and J lost 7 bases, with 7 bases between them. The CDR3: CASSYSYGQPQHF. As DNA, the CDR3 is TGTGCCAGCAGTTACTCCTATGGACAGCCCCAGCATTTT.

The genes are TRBV10-3 and TRBJ2-1; D is possibly TRBD2 (5 bases). This CDR3 is 11 amino acids long. The V gene lost 10 bases and the J gene lost 6 bases, with 10 bases spanning the gap. Per the germline V gene, CDR1 is ENHRY and CDR2 is SYGVKD. The CDR3 region has the DNA TGTGCCACACACGGAGGCAATGAGCAGTTCTTC. It encodes CATHGGNEQFF.

The CDR3 DNA follows: TGCGCCAGCAGCCAAGATCGACGGGGAGGAAAGACTGAAGCTTTCTTT. It codes for CASSQDRRGGKTEAFF. The chain joins TRBV4-3 to TRBJ1-1, with D unclear. Trimming took 0 bases from V and 5 from J, leaving 16 bases between them. The CDR3 sequence is 16 residues long. Germline V lookup: CDR1 LGHNA, CDR2 YSLEER.

The chain couples TRBV6-6 to TRBJ2-1; D call uncertain. CDR1 is MNHNY, CDR2 SVGAGI, per germline (reference sequence). V was clipped by 1 base and J by 1 base, with 2 bases between them. The CDR3 covers 13 residues. CDR3 in DNA: TGTGCCAGCAGTTACTTGTCCTACAATGAGCAGTTCTTC. As protein: CASSYLSYNEQFF.

The chain combines TRBV6-5 with TRBJ2-2; 8 bases line up with TRBD1. Germline V gene data show CDR1 as MNHEY and CDR2 as SVGAGI. CDR3 length: 15 residues. After removal of 6 bases from V and 1 base from J, the junction contained 4 bases not matched to a gene. The CDR3: CASRPGTGNTGELFF. CDR3 sequence (DNA): TGTGCCAGCAGGCCCGGGACAGGGAACACCGGGGAGCTGTTTTTT.

The V and J genes are TRBV6-5 and TRBJ2-5; no reliable D call. Germline CDR1 is MNHEY and CDR2 is SVGAGI. The CDR3 is 13 amino acids. V lost 2 bases to trimming and J lost 2 bases, with 6 bases between them. Here the CDR3 DNA reads TGTGCCAGCAGTTACCCAGAACAAGAGACCCAGTACTTC. Amino acid sequence: CASSYPEQETQYF.

This clonotype was observed a handful of times. The J gene is TRBJ2-7, the V gene TRBV28; 9 bases are a match to TRBD1. The CDR3 covers 13 residues. J gave up 3 bases and V 5 bases, and 2 bases lay outside the gene matches. Germline V gives CDR1 MDHEN, CDR2 SYDVKM. The CDR3 protein is CASSPTGGYEQYF. The CDR3 DNA reads TGTGCCAGCAGTCCGACAGGGGGCTACGAGCAGTACTTC.

The J gene is TRBJ1-5, the V gene TRBV19, with TRBD1 identical over 12 bases. The CDR3 consists of 18 residues. The V and J ends lost 1 base and 6 bases, in that order; junction bases with no gene match: 10. Looked up from germline, CDR1 is LNHDA and CDR2 is SQIVND (reference sequence). CDR3 sequence reads: CASSIVGGDRGRGQPQHF. Written as DNA, the CDR3 is TGTGCCAGTAGTATAGTCGGAGGGGACAGGGGGCGCGGTCAGCCCCAGCATTTT.

This clonotype was recorded once. This chain joins TRBV5-6 and TRBJ1-2, with TRBD1 as a possible D gene (5 bases). Germline lookup yields CDR1 SGHDT and CDR2 YYEEEE. V lost 5 bases and J lost 0, with 20 bases in between. The CDR3 is 17 residues long. For the CDR3, the DNA is TGTGCCAGCAGATACTCCGGGACGCCCTTAGCTAACTATGGCTACACCTTC. Translation: CASRYSGTPLANYGYTF.

This chain links TRBV12-3 or TRBV12-4 with TRBJ1-1; D unresolved. V gave up 3 bases and J gave up 1 base, with 9 bases separating them. The CDR3 contains 14 residues. CDR3 DNA sequence: TGTGCCAGCAGTTTGGAGTCGCAGAACACTGAAGCTTTCTTT. This encodes CASSLESQNTEAFF.

The CDR3 spells CASSLGEGWNNEQFF. Here the CDR3 DNA reads TGTGCCAGCAGCTTAGGAGAGGGGTGGAACAATGAGCAGTTCTTC. This chain links TRBV13 with TRBJ2-1; D could derive from TRBD1 or TRBD2 (5 bases each). CDR1 is PRHDT and CDR2 is FYEKMQ in the germline V gene (reference sequence). V was cut by 0 bases and J by 5 bases, with 11 bases left in between. This CDR3 is built from 15 residues.

V and J are TRBV7-9 and TRBJ2-2; D possibly corresponds to TRBD1 (5 bases). From germline, CDR1 is SEHNR and CDR2 FQNEAQ (reference sequence). Trimming shortened V by 5 bases and J by 0 bases, and 10 bases separated the two germline ends. This CDR3 has 15 residues. This CDR3 reads CASSPGHSNTGELFF. The CDR3 nucleotides read TGTGCCAGCAGCCCAGGACACTCGAACACCGGGGAGCTGTTTTTT.

This clonotype was found once. V usage is TRBV6-5 and J usage is TRBJ2-5; 8 bases line up with TRBD1. CDR3 length: 14 residues. Germline V lookup: CDR1 MNHEY, CDR2 SVGAGI. After removal of 9 bases from V and 8 bases from J, the junction contained 14 bases not matched to a gene. The CDR3 region has the DNA TGTGCCAGTGCCCCGACAGGGGCCGGGGAAACCCAGTACTTC. It specifies CASAPTGAGETQYF.

This clonotype was detected only once. The chain uses TRBV7-8 and TRBJ2-7, with TRBD1 identical over 7 bases. J was trimmed by 5 bases and V by 1 base; bases with no gene match: 5. There are 14 residues in the CDR3. Germline loops: CDR1 SGHVS, CDR2 FQNEAQ. DNA for the CDR3: TGTGCCAGCAGCTTAGGAGGGGGCGCGAACGAGCAGTACTTC. Protein: CASSLGGGANEQYF.

This clonotype was picked up one time. V usage is TRBV6-4 and J usage is TRBJ2-3; 9 bases map to TRBD1. The CDR3 loop spans 19 amino acids. Losses at the gene ends were 3 bases for V and 2 bases for J; bases not matched to a gene: 15. Germline V gives CDR1 MRHNA, CDR2 SNTAGT. The CDR3 sequence: CASSEGGQGTSSATDTQYF. For the CDR3, the DNA is TGTGCCAGCAGTGAAGGTGGACAGGGGACATCTTCCGCCACAGATACGCAGTATTTT.

This clonotype was seen a single time. This chain connects TRBV7-9 to TRBJ2-3; no definite D call. The ends were cut back, 7 bases at V and 10 bases at J, with 18 bases in the middle. Germline assignment: CDR1 SEHNR and CDR2 FQNEAQ (reference sequence). The CDR3 runs 13 residues. The CDR3: CASKIGGNRPQYF. In DNA form, the CDR3 reads TGTGCCAGCAAGATTGGTGGGAACAGACCGCAGTATTTT.

The V gene is TRBV3-1, the J gene TRBJ2-5; perhaps D is TRBD1 or TRBD2 (5 bases each). The CDR3 runs 16 residues. Germline CDR1 and CDR2: LGHDT and YNNKEL (reference sequence). The V gene lost 7 bases and the J gene lost 5 bases, with 23 bases spanning the gap. CDR3 region: CASTPTSVLGVETQYF. CDR3 coding DNA: TGTGCCAGCACTCCCACCTCGGTTCTGGGGGTGGAGACCCAGTACTTC.

The V and J genes are TRBV7-9 and TRBJ2-2; D not resolved. Trimming took 1 base from V and 0 from J, leaving 3 bases between them. Germline CDR1 SEHNR, CDR2 FQNEAQ (reference sequence). The CDR3 has 14 amino acids. The CDR3 DNA reads TGTGCCAGCAGCTTAGTTTCGAACACCGGGGAGCTGTTTTTT. The encoded protein is CASSLVSNTGELFF.

J is TRBJ1-5 and V is TRBV4-1; D might be TRBD1 (5 bases). Per germline, CDR1 MGHRA and CDR2 YSYEKL. CDR3 size: 15 residues. Trimming cost V 3 bases and J 5 bases, with 14 bases left between them. Written as DNA, the CDR3 is TGCGCCAGCAGCCAGTCCGGGACTTCCTATCAGCCCCAGCATTTT. Translation: CASSQSGTSYQPQHF.